This TCR beta chain was found in a study of Graves' ophthalmopathy and Graves' hyperthyroidism. On the study more broadly: Hyperthyroidism qualified as stable when ophthalmopathy did not develop within 18 months of follow-up.

This clonotype was seen ten or more times. Its antigen remains unidentified. Findings and caveats of the study: The model predicted ophthalmopathy progression with roughly 70% sensitivity and approximately 72% specificity. Blood contained most expanded thyroid clonotypes exceeding 0.001 frequency.

Investigators amplified TCR beta CDR3 regions from RNA transcripts. RT-PCR in the first round used HTBI primers; a second-round multiplex PCR followed. TCRdb redid the calling of the multiplex PCR reads with MiXCR, one entry per CDR3 protein. The sample holds over a million distinct CDR3 sequences, 36% seen once. Sequences were obtained from peripheral blood or thyroid tissue (not recorded which). This receptor was obtained from an adult man with Graves' hyperthyroidism.

The CDR3 here is CASSVVQGSPLHF. Written as DNA, the CDR3 is TGTGCCAGCAGCGTAGTCCAGGGTTCACCCCTCCACTTT. The chain uses TRBV9 and TRBJ1-6; TRBD1 might be the D (5 bases). CDR3 size: 13 residues. CDR1 and CDR2 (germline): SGDLS, YYNGEE. With 0 bases removed from V and 9 bases from J, the gap between germline ends came to 7 bases.